This T cell receptor (beta chain) appears in the sequencing data of a study of shared clonotypes between healthy human individuals (TCRdb year 2020). Turning to the overall study: The cohort comprised a couple of women and a few men aged 18 to 49 years. Per donor, leukapheresis produced somewhere between about 0.9 and 9.5 billion PBMCs. To estimate repertoire size and how much clonotype sharing occurs between individuals, the study deeply sequenced the blood TCR repertoires of about five healthy adults. Libraries were prepared and TCR repertoires were sequenced by different laboratories using diverse techniques, in order to increase sequencing depth and limit assay-specific biases. For each donor, three plates each were used for CD4 naive and CD4 memory, two plates were used for CD8 naive, and one plate was used for CD8 memory.

TCR CDR3 regions were amplified from genomic DNA by multiplex PCR using the deep immunoSEQ assay. Genomic DNA extracted from each cell subset was distributed evenly over all wells of several immunoSEQ 96-well plates, and each plate served as one replicate. Each replicate PCR for sorted subsets received roughly 200 ng genomic DNA, equal to roughly 29,000 T cell genomes. Purified libraries were measured with a Qubit 3.0 fluorometer, size-checked on a Bioanalyzer 2100, and measured again with the KAPA Library Quantification kit. Every immunoSEQ 96-well plate was sequenced on a dedicated single-read 150-cycle Illumina NextSeq 550 flow cell. The study's own analysis went as follows. Because the immunoSEQ output held only junctional sequences and lacked quality scores, the filtering could not match the filtering applied to full-length reads. Sequences were annotated with PyIR, a Python wrapper for IgBLAST v1.9, using IMGT germline references to assign V/J genes and CDR3. Any read was removed if the V/J assignment was weak (E-value above 1e-6), the CDR3 was missing, or the read contained stop codons, out-of-frame junctions, or ambiguous translated residues. V3J clonotypes were defined by identical inferred V gene, J gene, and CDR3 amino acid sequence. Percentage overlap between repertoires was computed as shared unique clonotypes divided by the size of the smaller repertoire. RTK rarefaction, the Chao1 estimator, and Recon v2.1 estimates of unobserved clonotypes were used to assess repertoire richness. For all TCRbeta clonotypes obtained by the gDNA method from a few donors, generation probabilities were computed with OLGA. TCRdb obtained this table from immuneACCESS and retained in-frame rearrangements with V and J assigned. These tables miss some clones; where compared with another copy, unresolved V genes account for less than half of the shortfall, and the remainder is unexplained. From that table come the V and J calls and clone size; the DNA was used to work out D and trimming. The sample profile shows about 710,000 clones; more than 70% of them were found once. The top ten clones comprise 1.5% to 2% of the sample.

Donors were healthy HIV-negative adults with no recently reported acute infections or vaccinations. Only Caucasian adults living in Nashville, Tennessee, USA were represented among the donors. CD4+ T cells were enriched by magnetic negative selection; naive cells were then positively selected on CD45RA, and the negative fraction formed the memory subset. Blood was collected by leukapheresis, and PBMCs were isolated by Ficoll-Histopaque density gradient centrifugation and then cryopreserved in liquid nitrogen vapor phase. Purity and quantity of every magnetically sorted T cell population were checked by analytical flow cytometry. Each sorted fraction had its genomic DNA isolated and then quantified by UV absorbance on a Nanodrop 2000c. About this clone itself: Its antigen is not yet known. No much larger clone is present one base from it, and per-base qualities are unavailable.

Here is what the overall study found, with its caveats: Sampling was limited to blood, and TCR repertoires in tissue likely differ from TCR repertoires in blood. Naive subsets generally had larger estimated clonotype richness than memory subsets. Incomplete sequencing was indicated by rarefaction of sorted-subset datasets, despite the large sequencing depth. When several donors were compared, the shared fraction of clonotypes was approximately 5% for naive CD4, approximately 3.5% for naive CD8, roughly 2.5% for memory CD4, and 0.35% to 0.4% for memory CD8. Pairwise subsampling indicated that sequencing depth was expected to affect the degree of clonotype sharing among donors. Clonotypes shared by all four sorted-subset donors showed higher generation probabilities than non-shared clonotypes. The small number of donors limited the genetic and exposure-history diversity represented.

The clonotype was recovered from a woman in her twenties or thirties in good health. The source material was memory CD4+ T cells sorted from blood. The intended sense of this specimen's cell subset or site label: CD45RA-negative fraction.

CDR3 loop: CASSFGRNTEAFF. The DNA sequence is as follows: TGTGCCAGCAGCTTCGGGCGGAACACTGAAGCTTTCTTT. This sequence uses TRBV11-3 and TRBJ1-1; there is no confident call for the D gene. V is pared back by 3 bases and J by 1 base, with 6 bases lying between the germline termini. CDR1 and CDR2 are drawn from the germline V gene: SGHNT, YENEEA. The cysteine opens and the phenylalanine closes a CDR3 of 13 amino acids. The retained sequence is limited to the CDR3, 39 bases, with the frame set at the first base.